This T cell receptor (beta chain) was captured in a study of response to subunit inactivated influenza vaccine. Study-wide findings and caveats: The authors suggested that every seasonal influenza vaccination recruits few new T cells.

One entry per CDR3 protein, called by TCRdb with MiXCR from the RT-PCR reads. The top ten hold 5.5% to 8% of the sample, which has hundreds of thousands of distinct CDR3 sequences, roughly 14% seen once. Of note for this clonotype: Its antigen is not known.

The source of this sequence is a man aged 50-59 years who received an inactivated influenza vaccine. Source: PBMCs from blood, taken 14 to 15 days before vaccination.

CDR3: CASSRDIGYGYTF. DNA for the CDR3: TGTGCCAGCAGTCGGGACATTGGCTATGGCTACACCTTC. The chain employs TRBV28 and TRBJ1-2; possible D gene TRBD1, 6 bases. This CDR3 comprises 13 residues. V was shortened by 5 bases and J by 4 bases, with 11 bases between the two germline ends. From germline, CDR1 is MDHEN and CDR2 SYDVKM.